The TCR beta chain described here comes from a study of response to subunit inactivated influenza vaccine. Study findings and constraints: Few additional T cells are recruited per seasonal influenza vaccination, authors suggested.

Notes on this clonotype: Its antigen remains unidentified.

MiXCR was run by TCRdb on the RT-PCR reads, yielding one entry per CDR3 protein. The sample records 650,000 to 800,000 distinct CDR3 sequences, around 13% being singletons. The CDR3 sequence is 11 residues long. Germline lookup yields CDR1 DFQATT and CDR2 SNEGSKA (reference sequence). Trimming left V 3 bases short and J 6 bases short, with 6 bases between. The specimen comprised PBMCs from blood, sampled 14 days before vaccination. This receptor was taken from a man between 45 and 60 years old who received an inactivated influenza vaccine. The chain couples TRBV20-1 to TRBJ2-1; D is ambiguous. The CDR3 reads CSASYINEQFF. In DNA form, the CDR3 reads TGCAGTGCTAGCTATATCAATGAGCAGTTCTTC.